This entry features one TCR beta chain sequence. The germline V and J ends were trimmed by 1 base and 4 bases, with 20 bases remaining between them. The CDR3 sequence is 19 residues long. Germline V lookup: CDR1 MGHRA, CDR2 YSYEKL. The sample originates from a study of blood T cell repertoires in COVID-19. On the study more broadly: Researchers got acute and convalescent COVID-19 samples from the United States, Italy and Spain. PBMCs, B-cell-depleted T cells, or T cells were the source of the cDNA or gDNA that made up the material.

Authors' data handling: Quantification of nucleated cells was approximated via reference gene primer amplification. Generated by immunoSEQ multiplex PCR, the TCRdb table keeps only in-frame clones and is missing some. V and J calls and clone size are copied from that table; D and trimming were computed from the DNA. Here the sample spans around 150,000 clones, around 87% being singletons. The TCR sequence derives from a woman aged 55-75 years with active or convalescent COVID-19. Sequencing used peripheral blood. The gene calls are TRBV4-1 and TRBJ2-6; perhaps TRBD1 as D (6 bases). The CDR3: CASSQVLGQHSSGANVLTF. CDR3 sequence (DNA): TGCGCCAGCAGCCAAGTTTTAGGACAGCACTCTTCCGGGGCCAACGTCCTGACTTTC.